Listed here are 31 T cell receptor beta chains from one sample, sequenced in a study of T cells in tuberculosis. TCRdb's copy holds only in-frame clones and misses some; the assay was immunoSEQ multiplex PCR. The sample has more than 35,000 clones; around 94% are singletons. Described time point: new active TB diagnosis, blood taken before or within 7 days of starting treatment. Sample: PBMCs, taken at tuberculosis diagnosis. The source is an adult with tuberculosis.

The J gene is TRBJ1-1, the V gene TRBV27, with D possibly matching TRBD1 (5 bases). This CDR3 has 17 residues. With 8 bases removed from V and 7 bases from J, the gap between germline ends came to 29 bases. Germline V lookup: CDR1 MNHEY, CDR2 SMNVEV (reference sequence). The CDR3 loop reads CASVQNWAGREVDEAFF. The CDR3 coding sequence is TGTGCCAGCGTGCAAAACTGGGCGGGCAGGGAGGTTGATGAAGCTTTCTTT.

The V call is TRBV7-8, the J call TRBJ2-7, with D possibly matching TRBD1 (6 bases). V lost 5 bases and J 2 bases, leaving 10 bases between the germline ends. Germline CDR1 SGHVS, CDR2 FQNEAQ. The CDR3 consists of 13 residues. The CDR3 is CASSQGLTYEQYF. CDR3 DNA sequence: TGTGCCAGCAGCCAGGGGTTGACCTACGAGCAGTACTTC.

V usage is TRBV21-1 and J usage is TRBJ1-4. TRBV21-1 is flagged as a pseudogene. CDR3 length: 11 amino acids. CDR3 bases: TGTGCCAGCACCAGGAGGTTCGGACTGTTTTTT. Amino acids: CASTRRFGLFF.

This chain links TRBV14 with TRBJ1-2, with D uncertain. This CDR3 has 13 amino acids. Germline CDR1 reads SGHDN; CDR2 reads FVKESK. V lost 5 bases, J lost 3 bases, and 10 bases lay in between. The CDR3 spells CASSFDQDYGYTF. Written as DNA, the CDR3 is TGTGCCAGCAGCTTCGATCAGGACTATGGCTACACCTTC.

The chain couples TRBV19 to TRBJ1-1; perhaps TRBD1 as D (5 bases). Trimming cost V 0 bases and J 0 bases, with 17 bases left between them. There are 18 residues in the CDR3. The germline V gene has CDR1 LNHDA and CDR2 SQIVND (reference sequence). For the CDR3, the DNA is TGTGCCAGTAGTATAGATCGTGGGGCAGGTTTCTTGAACACTGAAGCTTTCTTT. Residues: CASSIDRGAGFLNTEAFF.

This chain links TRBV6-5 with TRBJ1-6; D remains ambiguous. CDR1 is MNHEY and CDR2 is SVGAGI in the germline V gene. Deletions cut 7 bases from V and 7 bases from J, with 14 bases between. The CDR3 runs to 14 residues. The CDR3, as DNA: TGTGCCAGCACCCGGTCGAGGGAAAATTCACCCCTCCACTTT. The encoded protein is CASTRSRENSPLHF.

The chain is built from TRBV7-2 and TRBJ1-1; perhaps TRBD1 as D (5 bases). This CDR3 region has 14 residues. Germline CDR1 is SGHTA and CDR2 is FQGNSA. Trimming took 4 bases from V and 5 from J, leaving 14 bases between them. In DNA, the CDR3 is TGTGCCAGCAGCTACACGGGGGGGAAGACTGAAGCTTTCTTT. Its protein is CASSYTGGKTEAFF.

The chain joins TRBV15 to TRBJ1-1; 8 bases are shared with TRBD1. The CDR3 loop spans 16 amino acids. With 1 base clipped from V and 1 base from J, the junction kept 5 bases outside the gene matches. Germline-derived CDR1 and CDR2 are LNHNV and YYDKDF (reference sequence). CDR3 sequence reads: CATSRVQDRGNTEAFF. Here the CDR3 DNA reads TGTGCCACCAGCAGAGTTCAAGACAGGGGGAACACTGAAGCTTTCTTT. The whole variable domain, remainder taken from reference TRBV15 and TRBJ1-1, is DAMVIQNPRYQVTQFGKPVTLSCSQTLNHNVMYWYQQKSSQAPKLLFHYYDKDFNNEADTPDNFQSRRPNTSFCFLDIRSPGLGDTAMYLCATSRVQDRGNTEAFFGQGTRLTVV.

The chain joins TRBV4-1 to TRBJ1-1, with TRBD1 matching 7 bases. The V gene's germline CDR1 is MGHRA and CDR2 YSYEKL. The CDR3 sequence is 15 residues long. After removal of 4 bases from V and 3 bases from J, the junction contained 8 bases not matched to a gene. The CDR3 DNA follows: TGCGCCAGCAGCCCTAGGACAGGAGGGTACACTGAAGCTTTCTTT. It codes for CASSPRTGGYTEAFF.

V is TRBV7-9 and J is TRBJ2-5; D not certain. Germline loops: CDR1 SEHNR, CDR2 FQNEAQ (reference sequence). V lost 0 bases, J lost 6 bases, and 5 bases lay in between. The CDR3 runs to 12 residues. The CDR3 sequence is CASSLAEKTQYF. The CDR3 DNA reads TGTGCCAGCAGCTTAGCCGAGAAGACCCAGTACTTC.

The CDR3 DNA sequence: TGCGCCAGCAGCCTTGACAGGGGTAATGAAAAACTGTTTTTT. This gives the protein CASSLDRGNEKLFF. V usage is TRBV5-1 and J usage is TRBJ1-4, with TRBD1 matching over 8 bases. The J segment lost 4 bases and the V segment lost 4 bases, leaving 3 bases of the junction unmatched. The germline gives CDR1 SGHRS, CDR2 YFSETQ. This CDR3 spans 14 amino acids.

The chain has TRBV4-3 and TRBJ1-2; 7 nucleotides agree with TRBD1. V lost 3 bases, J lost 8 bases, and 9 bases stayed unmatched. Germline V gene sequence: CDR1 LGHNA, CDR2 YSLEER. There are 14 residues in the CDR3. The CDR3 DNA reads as TGCGCCAGCAGCCATTTTAGGGGGCGTGACGGCTACACCTTC. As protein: CASSHFRGRDGYTF.

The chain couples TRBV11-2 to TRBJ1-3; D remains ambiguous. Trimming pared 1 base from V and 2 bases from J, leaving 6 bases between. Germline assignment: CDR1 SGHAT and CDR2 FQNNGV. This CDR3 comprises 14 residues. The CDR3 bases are TGTGCCAGCAGCTTAGTGCTAACTGGAAACACCATATATTTT. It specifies CASSLVLTGNTIYF.

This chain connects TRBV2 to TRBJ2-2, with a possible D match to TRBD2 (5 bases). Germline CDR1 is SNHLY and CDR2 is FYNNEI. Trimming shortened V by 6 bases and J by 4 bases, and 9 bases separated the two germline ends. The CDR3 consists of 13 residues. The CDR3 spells CASRDSITGELFF. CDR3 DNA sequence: TGTGCCAGCAGGGACTCTATCACCGGGGAGCTGTTTTTT.

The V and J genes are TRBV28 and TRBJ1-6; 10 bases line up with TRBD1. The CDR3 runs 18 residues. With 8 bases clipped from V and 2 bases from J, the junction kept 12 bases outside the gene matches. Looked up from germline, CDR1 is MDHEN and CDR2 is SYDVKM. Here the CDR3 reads CASHDGDRGRAYNSPLHF. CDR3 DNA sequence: TGTGCCAGCCACGACGGGGACAGGGGACGGGCCTATAATTCACCCCTCCACTTT.

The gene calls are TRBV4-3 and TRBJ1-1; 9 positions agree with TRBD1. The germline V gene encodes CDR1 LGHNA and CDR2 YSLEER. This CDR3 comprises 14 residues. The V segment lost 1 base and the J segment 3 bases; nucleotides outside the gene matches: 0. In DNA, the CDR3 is TGCGCCAGCAGCCAAGGGACAGGGGACACTGAAGCTTTCTTT. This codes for CASSQGTGDTEAFF.

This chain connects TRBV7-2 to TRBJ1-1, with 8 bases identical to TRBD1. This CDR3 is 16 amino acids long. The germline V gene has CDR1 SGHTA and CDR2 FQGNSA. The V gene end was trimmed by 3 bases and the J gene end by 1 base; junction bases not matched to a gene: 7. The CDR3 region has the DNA TGTGCCAGCAGCTTCGCAGGGGGCAAAGGGAACACTGAAGCTTTCTTT. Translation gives CASSFAGGKGNTEAFF.

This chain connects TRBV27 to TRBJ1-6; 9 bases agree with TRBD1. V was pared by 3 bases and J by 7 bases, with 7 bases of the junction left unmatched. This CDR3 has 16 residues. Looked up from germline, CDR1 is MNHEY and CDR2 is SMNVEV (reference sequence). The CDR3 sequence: CASSFSGTGRNSPLHF. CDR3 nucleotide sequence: TGTGCCAGCAGTTTTAGTGGGACAGGGAGGAATTCACCCCTCCACTTT.

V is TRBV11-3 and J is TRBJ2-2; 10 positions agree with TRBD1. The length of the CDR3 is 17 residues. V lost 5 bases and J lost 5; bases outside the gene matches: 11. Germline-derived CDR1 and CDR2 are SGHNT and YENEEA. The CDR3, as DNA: TGTGCCAGCAGCCCGATCCTCGACAGGGGGCGGACCGGGGAGCTGTTTTTT. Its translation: CASSPILDRGRTGELFF.

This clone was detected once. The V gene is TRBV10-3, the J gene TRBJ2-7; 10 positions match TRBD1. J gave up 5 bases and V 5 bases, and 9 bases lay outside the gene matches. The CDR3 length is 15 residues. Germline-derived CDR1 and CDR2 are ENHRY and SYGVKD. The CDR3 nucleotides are TGTGCCATCAGTTCATCCGGGACAGGGGTTGACGAGCAGTACTTC. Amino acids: CAISSSGTGVDEQYF.

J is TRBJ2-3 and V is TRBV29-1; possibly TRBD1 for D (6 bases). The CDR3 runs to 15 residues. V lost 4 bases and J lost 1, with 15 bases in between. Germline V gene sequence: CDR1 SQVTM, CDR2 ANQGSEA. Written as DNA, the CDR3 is TGCAGCGTTGCCCGGACAGAACCTCGCACAGATACGCAGTATTTT. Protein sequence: CSVARTEPRTDTQYF.

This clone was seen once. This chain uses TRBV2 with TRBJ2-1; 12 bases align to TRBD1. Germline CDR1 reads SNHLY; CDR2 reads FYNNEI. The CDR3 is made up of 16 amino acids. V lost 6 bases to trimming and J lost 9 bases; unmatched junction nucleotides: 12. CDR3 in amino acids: CASRKLPGQGASEQFF. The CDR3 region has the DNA TGTGCCAGCAGAAAACTCCCGGGACAGGGGGCGTCTGAGCAGTTCTTC.

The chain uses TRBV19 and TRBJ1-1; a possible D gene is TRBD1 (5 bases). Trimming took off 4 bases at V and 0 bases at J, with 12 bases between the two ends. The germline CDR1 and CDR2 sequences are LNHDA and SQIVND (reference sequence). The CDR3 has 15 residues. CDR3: CASSTGHRLNTEAFF. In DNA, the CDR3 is TGTGCCAGTAGTACCGGACACCGATTGAACACTGAAGCTTTCTTT.

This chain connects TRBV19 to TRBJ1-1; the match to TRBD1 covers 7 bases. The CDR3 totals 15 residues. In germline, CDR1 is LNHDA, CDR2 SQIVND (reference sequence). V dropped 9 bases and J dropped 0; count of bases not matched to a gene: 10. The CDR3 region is CASTEGGLMNTEAFF. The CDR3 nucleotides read TGTGCCAGCACGGAAGGGGGCCTCATGAACACTGAAGCTTTCTTT.

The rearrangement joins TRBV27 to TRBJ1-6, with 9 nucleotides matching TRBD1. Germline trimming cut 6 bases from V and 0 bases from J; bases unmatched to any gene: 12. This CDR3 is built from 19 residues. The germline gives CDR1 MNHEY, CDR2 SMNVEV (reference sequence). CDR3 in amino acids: CASSPRTGGFSSYNSPLHF. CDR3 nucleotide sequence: TGTGCCAGCAGCCCTCGCACAGGGGGCTTTAGCTCCTATAATTCACCCCTCCACTTT.

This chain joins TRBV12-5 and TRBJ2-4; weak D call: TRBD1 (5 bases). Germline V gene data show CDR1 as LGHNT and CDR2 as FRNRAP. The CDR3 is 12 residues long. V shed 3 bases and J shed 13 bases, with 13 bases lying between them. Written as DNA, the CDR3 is TGTGCTAGTGGTTTCGACGACAGAAAACAGTACTTC. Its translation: CASGFDDRKQYF.

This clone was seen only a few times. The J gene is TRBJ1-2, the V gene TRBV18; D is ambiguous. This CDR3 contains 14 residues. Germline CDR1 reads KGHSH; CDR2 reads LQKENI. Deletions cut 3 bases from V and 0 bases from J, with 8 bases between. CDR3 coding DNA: TGTGCCAGCTCACCTCGCGAGACTAACTATGGCTACACCTTC. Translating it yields CASSPRETNYGYTF.

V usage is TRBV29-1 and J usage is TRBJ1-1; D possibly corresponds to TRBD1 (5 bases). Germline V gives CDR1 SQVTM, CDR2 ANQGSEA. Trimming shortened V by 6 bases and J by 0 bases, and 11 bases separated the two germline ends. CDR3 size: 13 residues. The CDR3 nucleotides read TGCAGCGTATCAGGGATCATGAACACTGAAGCTTTCTTT. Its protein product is CSVSGIMNTEAFF.

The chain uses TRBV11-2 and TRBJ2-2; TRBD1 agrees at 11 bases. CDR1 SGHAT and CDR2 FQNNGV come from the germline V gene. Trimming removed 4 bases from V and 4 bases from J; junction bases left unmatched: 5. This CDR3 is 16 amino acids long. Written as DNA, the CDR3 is TGTGCCAGCAGCTCCGGACAGGGGGCAAGCACCGGGGAGCTGTTTTTT. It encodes CASSSGQGASTGELFF.

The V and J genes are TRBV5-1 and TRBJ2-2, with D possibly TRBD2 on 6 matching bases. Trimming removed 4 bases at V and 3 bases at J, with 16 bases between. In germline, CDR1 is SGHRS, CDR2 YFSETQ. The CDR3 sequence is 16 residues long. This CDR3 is CASSPEEGRHTGELFF. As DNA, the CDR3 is TGCGCCAGCAGCCCCGAGGAGGGTCGACACACCGGGGAGCTGTTTTTT.

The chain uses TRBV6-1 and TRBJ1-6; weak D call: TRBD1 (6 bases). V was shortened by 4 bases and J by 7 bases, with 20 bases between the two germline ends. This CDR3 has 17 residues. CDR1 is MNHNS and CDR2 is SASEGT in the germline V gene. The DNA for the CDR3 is TGTGCCAGCAGTGCACGGGACACTCCTAGCGGGAATTCACCCCTCCACTTT. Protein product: CASSARDTPSGNSPLHF.